Listed here is a single T cell receptor beta chain. This record comes from a study of blood T cell repertoires in COVID-19. Sequenced by immunoSEQ multiplex PCR; TCRdb stores in-frame clones only, minus some. The top ten clones hold about 5% of a sample with approximately 210,000 clones, about 88% of them seen once. CDR1 and CDR2 (germline): SGHRS, YFSETQ. The CDR3 has 13 residues. V dropped 3 bases and J dropped 6 bases, with 12 bases sitting between them. Material: peripheral blood. The clonotype comes from a woman aged 40 to 50 with acute or convalescent COVID-19. The chain has TRBV5-1 and TRBJ1-1; possible D gene TRBD1, 5 bases. The CDR3 region has the DNA TGCGCCAGCAGCTCCAGTGGCAGGGCTGAAGCTTTCTTT. This translates into CASSSSGRAEAFF.